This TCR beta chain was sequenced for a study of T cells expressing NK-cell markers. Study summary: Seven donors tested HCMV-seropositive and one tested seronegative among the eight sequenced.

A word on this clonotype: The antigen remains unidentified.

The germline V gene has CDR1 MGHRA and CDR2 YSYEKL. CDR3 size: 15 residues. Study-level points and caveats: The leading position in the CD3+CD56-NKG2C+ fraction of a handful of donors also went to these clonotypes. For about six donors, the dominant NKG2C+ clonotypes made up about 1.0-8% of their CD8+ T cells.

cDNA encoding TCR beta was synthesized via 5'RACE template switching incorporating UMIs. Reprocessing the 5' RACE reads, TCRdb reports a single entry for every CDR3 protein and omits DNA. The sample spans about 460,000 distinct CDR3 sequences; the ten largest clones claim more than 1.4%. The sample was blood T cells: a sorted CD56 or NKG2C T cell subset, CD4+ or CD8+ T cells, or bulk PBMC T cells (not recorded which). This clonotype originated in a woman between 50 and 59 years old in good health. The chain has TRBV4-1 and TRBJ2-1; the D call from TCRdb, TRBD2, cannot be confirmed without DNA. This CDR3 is CASSQEIAGYNEQFF.